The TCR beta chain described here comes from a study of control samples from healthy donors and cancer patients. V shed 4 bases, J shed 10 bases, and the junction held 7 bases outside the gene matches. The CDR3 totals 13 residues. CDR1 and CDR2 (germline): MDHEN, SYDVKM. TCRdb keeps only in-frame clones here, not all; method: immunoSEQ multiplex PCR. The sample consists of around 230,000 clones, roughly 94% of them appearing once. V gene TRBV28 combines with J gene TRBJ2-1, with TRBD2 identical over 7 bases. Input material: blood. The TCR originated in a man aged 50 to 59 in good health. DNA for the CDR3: TGTGCCAGCAGTTGGGCAATCGGGGGGGAGCAGTTCTTC. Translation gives CASSWAIGGEQFF.